The 24 T cell receptor beta chains presented below share a single source sample, sequenced in a study of blood T cell repertoires in COVID-19. Here immunoSEQ multiplex PCR was the method, and the copy in TCRdb shows in-frame clones only, minus some. The sample records about 150,000 clones, roughly four fifths being singletons. The sample taken for sequencing was peripheral blood. These receptors came from a human donor with acute or convalescent COVID-19. The donor label of this sample is uncertain.

The gene calls are TRBV9 and TRBJ1-2; tentatively, D is TRBD1 (6 bases). From germline, CDR1 is SGDLS and CDR2 YYNGEE. V gave up 3 bases and J gave up 8 bases, with 11 bases separating them. CDR3 length equals 12 residues. This CDR3 reads CASSAAQGGYTF. DNA for the CDR3: TGTGCCAGCAGCGCTGCACAGGGAGGCTACACCTTC.

The V call is TRBV7-2, the J call TRBJ2-5; 8 nucleotides align to TRBD2. The J segment lost 5 bases and the V segment lost 3 bases, leaving 11 bases of the junction unmatched. This CDR3 is built from 16 residues. Germline V gene sequence: CDR1 SGHTA, CDR2 FQGNSA. The CDR3 coding sequence is TGTGCCAGCAGCTTTATTAGCGGGGACCCCCGGGAGACCCAGTACTTC. Residues: CASSFISGDPRETQYF.

This clone turned up a few times. The chain recombines TRBV7-8 with TRBJ1-1; TRBD1 aligns across 7 bases. CDR1 and CDR2 from the germline V gene are SGHVS and FQNEAQ. V trimming: 5 bases; J trimming: 4 bases; junction bases outside the gene matches: 16. The CDR3 has 17 residues. CDR3 sequence reads: CASSRGVQGLIATEAFF. The DNA of the CDR3 is TGTGCCAGCAGCCGGGGGGTACAGGGGTTAATAGCCACTGAAGCTTTCTTT.

Concerning this clone: Different DNA sequences within this sample yield the same CDR3. The CDR3 bases are TGCAGCGTTGACGGACAGGGGAATGGCTACACCTTC. It translates to CSVDGQGNGYTF. This rearrangement joins TRBV29-1 to TRBJ1-2, with 9 positions matching TRBD1. Germline V lookup: CDR1 SQVTM, CDR2 ANQGSEA. The CDR3 covers 12 residues. Trimming removed 3 bases from V and 6 bases from J; junction bases left unmatched: 2.

V and J are TRBV9 and TRBJ2-7; 8 bases fit TRBD1. J was trimmed by 4 bases and V by 3 bases; bases with no gene match: 6. The CDR3 sequence is 14 residues long. Per the germline V gene, CDR1 is SGDLS and CDR2 is YYNGEE. The CDR3 nucleotides are TGTGCCAGCAGCGCCGGACAGGGTCAGTACGAGCAGTACTTC. Translation gives CASSAGQGQYEQYF.

The rearrangement links TRBV4-3 to TRBJ1-1; weak D call: TRBD1 (5 bases). Per the germline V gene, CDR1 is LGHNA and CDR2 is YSLEER. The CDR3 is 14 amino acids. With 1 base removed from V and 1 base from J, the gap between germline ends came to 7 bases. This CDR3 reads CASSQGQPNTEAFF. The CDR3 DNA follows: TGCGCCAGCAGCCAAGGACAGCCGAACACTGAAGCTTTCTTT.

This chain links TRBV6-2 or TRBV6-3 with TRBJ1-2, with D possibly TRBD1 on 6 matching bases. The CDR3 runs to 12 residues. Trimming cost V 5 bases and J 5 bases, with 9 bases left between them. The germline V gene has CDR1 MNHEY and CDR2 SVGEGT. The CDR3 spells CASSGQSYGYTF. Here the CDR3 DNA reads TGTGCCAGCAGTGGACAGAGTTATGGCTACACCTTC.

The V gene is TRBV7-2, the J gene TRBJ1-5, with D unresolved. This CDR3 comprises 15 residues. Germline V CDR1 and CDR2: SGHTA, FQGNSA. Trimming stripped 4 bases from V and 2 bases from J, with 12 bases between. The CDR3 DNA reads TGTGCCAGCAGCTCCCGGGGTGGGCGCAATCAGCCCCAGCATTTT. This translates into CASSSRGGRNQPQHF. Complete variable domain (other parts from reference TRBV7-2 and TRBJ1-5): GAGVSQSPSNKVTEKGKDVELRCDPISGHTALYWYRQSLGQGLEFLIYFQGNSAPDKSGLPSDRFSAERTGGSVSTLTIQRTQQEDSAVYLCASSSRGGRNQPQHFGDGTRLSIL.

The chain carries TRBV2 and TRBJ2-4; 10 nucleotides match TRBD1. Per the germline V gene, CDR1 is SNHLY and CDR2 is FYNNEI. The V gene end was trimmed by 7 bases and the J gene end by 5 bases; junction bases not matched to a gene: 5. The CDR3 totals 14 residues. The CDR3 coding sequence is TGTGCCAGCAAATACGGGACAGGGGAAAACATTCAGTACTTC. Translated: CASKYGTGENIQYF.

The CDR3 bases are TGTGCCAGTAGTAGGTTAAGAACAGGGAATGAAAAACTGTTTTTT. Translated, it gives CASSRLRTGNEKLFF. The chain has TRBV19 and TRBJ1-4; D possibly corresponds to TRBD1 (6 bases). The CDR3 extends over 15 amino acids. V lost 4 bases and J 5 bases, leaving 14 bases between the germline ends. Germline V gives CDR1 LNHDA, CDR2 SQIVND (reference sequence).

This clone occurred once. The chain recombines TRBV2 with TRBJ1-3; perhaps TRBD1 as D (6 bases). CDR3 length: 14 amino acids. Germline lookup yields CDR1 SNHLY and CDR2 FYNNEI. V lost 5 bases and J lost 1, with 9 bases in between. Here the CDR3 reads CASSYRESGNTIYF. The CDR3 DNA reads as TGTGCCAGCAGTTACAGGGAATCTGGAAACACCATATATTTT.

This rearrangement joins TRBV3-1 (or the pseudogene TRBV3-2) to TRBJ2-4, with TRBD2 as a possible D gene (6 bases). Per germline, CDR1 LGHDT and CDR2 YNNKEL (reference sequence). Trimming removed 1 base from V and 8 bases from J, with 15 bases in between. The CDR3 contains 15 residues. CDR3 coding DNA: TGTGCCAGCAGCCAAGGGCTTGGGCTAGCGTACATTCAGTACTTC. Amino acid sequence: CASSQGLGLAYIQYF.

The V call is TRBV29-1, the J call TRBJ2-3, with D perhaps matching TRBD2 (5 bases). From germline, CDR1 is SQVTM and CDR2 ANQGSEA. The ends were cut back, 2 bases at V and 4 bases at J, with 10 bases in the middle. This CDR3 is built from 13 residues. CDR3 sequence: CSVETSGADTQYF. The CDR3 DNA sequence: TGCAGCGTTGAAACTAGTGGTGCAGATACGCAGTATTTT.

This clone was found a few times. The V and J genes are TRBV6-6 and TRBJ1-1; D is uncertain. Germline CDR1 is MNHNY and CDR2 is SVGAGI (reference sequence). Trimming cost V 7 bases and J 2 bases, with 17 bases left between them. CDR3 size: 15 residues. CDR3 residues: CASIPQSAINTEAFF. The CDR3 nucleotides read TGTGCCAGCATCCCCCAGTCAGCGATAAACACTGAAGCTTTCTTT.

The CDR3 DNA sequence: TGTGCCAGCAGCTTAGACCACACCGCTGGAAACACCATATATTTT. This encodes CASSLDHTAGNTIYF. The chain is built from TRBV11-2 and TRBJ1-3; no clear D gene. CDR1 is SGHAT, CDR2 FQNNGV, per germline. This CDR3 spans 15 amino acids. Trimming took 0 bases from V and 2 from J, leaving 8 bases between them.

This clone was picked up a small number of times. The V call is TRBV5-1, the J call TRBJ2-3, with a tentative D call TRBD2 (6 bases). Trimming took 4 bases from V and 7 from J, leaving 19 bases between them. Germline values: CDR1 SGHRS, CDR2 YFSETQ. The CDR3 length is 15 residues. The DNA of the CDR3 is TGCGCCAGCAGCAGGGGACTCGGAGGGCAGAATACGCAGTATTTT. Its protein product is CASSRGLGGQNTQYF.

This CDR3 is CASRTSRTSGEQFF. The CDR3 DNA reads TGTGCCAGTAGAACTTCACGGACTAGCGGGGAGCAGTTCTTC. This chain connects TRBV19 to TRBJ2-1; 11 nucleotides agree with TRBD2. CDR1 is LNHDA and CDR2 is SQIVND in the germline V gene (reference sequence). CDR3 length: 14 amino acids. After removal of 6 bases from V and 10 bases from J, the junction contained 8 bases not matched to a gene.

The V call is TRBV6-1, the J call TRBJ2-7; TRBD1 is a possible D gene (6 bases). Trimming left V 1 base short and J 0 bases short, with 10 bases between. Germline V gene data show CDR1 as MNHNS and CDR2 as SASEGT. The CDR3 length is 15 residues. CDR3 DNA sequence: TGTGCCAGCAGTGAAGGGCAGGGGACCTCCTACGAGCAGTACTTC. Its translation: CASSEGQGTSYEQYF.

The rearrangement links TRBV23-1 to TRBJ1-2; 8 bases agree with TRBD1. TRBV23-1 has ORF status, its function being uncertain. The CDR3 is 16 amino acids. Unmatched junction bases numbered 17, after V lost 6 bases and J lost 8 bases. The CDR3 protein is CASSDLRDRHPKGYTF. The CDR3 DNA is TGCGCCAGCAGCGACCTCCGGGACAGGCACCCAAAGGGCTACACCTTC.

The rearrangement links TRBV5-5 to TRBJ2-3; 8 nucleotides line up with TRBD1. Trimming at V came to 2 bases and at J to 4 bases, leaving 9 bases not matched to a gene. Germline CDR1 SGHKS, CDR2 YYEKEE (reference sequence). CDR3 length: 16 amino acids. The CDR3 region is CASSFLPGQGSDTQYF. The CDR3 region has the DNA TGTGCCAGCAGCTTTCTACCAGGACAGGGTTCAGATACGCAGTATTTT.

This chain connects TRBV5-1 to TRBJ2-1, with D possibly being TRBD1 (5 bases). V was cut by 0 bases and J by 0 bases, with 10 bases left in between. The CDR3 sequence is 16 residues long. Per the germline V gene, CDR1 is SGHRS and CDR2 is YFSETQ. The CDR3 loop is CASSLEAGISYNEQFF. The CDR3, as DNA: TGCGCCAGCAGCTTGGAGGCAGGGATCTCCTACAATGAGCAGTTCTTC.

This clone was picked up a small number of times. The J gene is TRBJ1-2, the V gene TRBV7-2; possibly TRBD1 for D (6 bases). The CDR3 has 15 amino acids. Trimming removed 1 base from V and 2 bases from J, with 11 bases in between. Looked up from germline, CDR1 is SGHTA and CDR2 is FQGNSA. The CDR3 loop reads CASSLVLGQNYGYTF. Here the CDR3 DNA reads TGTGCCAGCAGCTTAGTTCTAGGACAGAACTATGGCTACACCTTC.

The table lists this clone with a few counts. This rearrangement joins TRBV5-1 to TRBJ1-1, with 9 bases fitting TRBD1. There are 13 residues in the CDR3. CDR1 and CDR2 from the germline V gene are SGHRS and YFSETQ. Unmatched junction bases numbered 3, after V lost 2 bases and J lost 7 bases. For the CDR3, the DNA is TGCGCCAGCAGCTTACAGGGGGCAGGTGAAGCTTTCTTT. This gives the protein CASSLQGAGEAFF.

The chain uses TRBV7-3 and TRBJ1-3; D is possibly TRBD1 (6 bases). Germline CDR1 SGHTA, CDR2 FQGTGA. The CDR3 is made up of 16 amino acids. Trimming removed 0 bases at V and 9 bases at J, with 18 bases between. The CDR3 DNA sequence: TGTGCCAGCAGCTTAACGAACAGGGCCTCGGGGGGCACCATATATTTT. Translating gives CASSLTNRASGGTIYF. Full variable domain (rest looked up from reference TRBV7-3 and TRBJ1-3): GAGVSQTPSNKVTEKGKYVELRCDPISGHTALYWYRQSLGQGPEFLIYFQGTGAADDSGLPNDRFFAVRPEGSVSTLKIQRTERGDSAVYLCASSLTNRASGGTIYFGEGSWLTVV.